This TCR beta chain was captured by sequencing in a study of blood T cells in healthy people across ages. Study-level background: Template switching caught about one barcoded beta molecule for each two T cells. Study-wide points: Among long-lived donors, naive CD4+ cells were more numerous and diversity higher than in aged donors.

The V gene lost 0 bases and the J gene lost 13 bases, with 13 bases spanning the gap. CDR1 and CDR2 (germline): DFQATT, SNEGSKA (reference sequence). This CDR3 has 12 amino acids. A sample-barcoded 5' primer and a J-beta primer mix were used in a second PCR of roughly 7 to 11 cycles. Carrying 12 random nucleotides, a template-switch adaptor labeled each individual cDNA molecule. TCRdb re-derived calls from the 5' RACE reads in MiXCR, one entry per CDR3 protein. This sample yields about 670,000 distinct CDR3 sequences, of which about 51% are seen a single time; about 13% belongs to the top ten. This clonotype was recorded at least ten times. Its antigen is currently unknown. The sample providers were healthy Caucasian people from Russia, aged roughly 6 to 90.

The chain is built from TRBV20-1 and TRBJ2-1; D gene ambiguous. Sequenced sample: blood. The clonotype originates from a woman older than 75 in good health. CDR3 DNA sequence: TGCAGTGCTAGAGATCTTACTAACAGCCAGTTCTTC. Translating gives CSARDLTNSQFF.